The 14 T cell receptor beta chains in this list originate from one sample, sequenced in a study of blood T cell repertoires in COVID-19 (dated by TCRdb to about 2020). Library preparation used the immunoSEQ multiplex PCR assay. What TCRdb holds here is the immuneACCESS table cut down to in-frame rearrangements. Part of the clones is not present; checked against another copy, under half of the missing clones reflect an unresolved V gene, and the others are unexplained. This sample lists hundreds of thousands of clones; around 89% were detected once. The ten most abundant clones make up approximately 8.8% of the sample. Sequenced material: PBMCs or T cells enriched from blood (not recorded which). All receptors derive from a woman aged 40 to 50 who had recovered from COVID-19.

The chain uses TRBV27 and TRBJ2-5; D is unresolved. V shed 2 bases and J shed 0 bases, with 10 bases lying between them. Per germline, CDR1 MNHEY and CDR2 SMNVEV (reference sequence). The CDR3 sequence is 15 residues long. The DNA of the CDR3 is TGTGCCAGCAGTTTAGGTGGCAGGTACCAAGAGACCCAGTACTTC. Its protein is CASSLGGRYQETQYF.

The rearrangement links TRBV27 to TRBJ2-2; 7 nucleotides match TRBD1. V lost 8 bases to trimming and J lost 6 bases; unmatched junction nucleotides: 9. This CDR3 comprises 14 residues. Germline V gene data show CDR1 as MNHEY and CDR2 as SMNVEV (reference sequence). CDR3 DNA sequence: TGTGCCAGCGGGGACAGTAGGGGATCCGGGGAGCTGTTTTTT. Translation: CASGDSRGSGELFF.

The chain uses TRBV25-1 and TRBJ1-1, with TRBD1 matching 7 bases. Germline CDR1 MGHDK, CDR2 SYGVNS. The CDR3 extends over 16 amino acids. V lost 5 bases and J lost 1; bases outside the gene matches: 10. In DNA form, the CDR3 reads TGTGCCAGCAGTCAGAAGGACAGGTTCCCGAACACTGAAGCTTTCTTT. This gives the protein CASSQKDRFPNTEAFF.

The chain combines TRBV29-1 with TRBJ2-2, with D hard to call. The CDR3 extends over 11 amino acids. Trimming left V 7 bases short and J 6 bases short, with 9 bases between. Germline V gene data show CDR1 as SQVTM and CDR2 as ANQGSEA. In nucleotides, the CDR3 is TGCAGCGCCGGAGACGCCGGGGAGCTGTTTTTT. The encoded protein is CSAGDAGELFF.

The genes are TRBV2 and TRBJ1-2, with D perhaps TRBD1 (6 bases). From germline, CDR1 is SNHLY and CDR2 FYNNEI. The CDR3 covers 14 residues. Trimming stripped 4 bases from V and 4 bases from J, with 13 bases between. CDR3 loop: CASSGTGLGYGYTF. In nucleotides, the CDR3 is TGTGCCAGCAGTGGTACAGGGCTTGGCTATGGCTACACCTTC. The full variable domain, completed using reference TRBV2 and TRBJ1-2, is EPEVTQTPSHQVTQMGQEVILRCVPISNHLYFYWYRQILGQKVEFLVSFYNNEISEKSEIFDDQFSVERPDGSNFTLKIRSTKLEDSAMYFCASSGTGLGYGYTFGSGTRLTVV.

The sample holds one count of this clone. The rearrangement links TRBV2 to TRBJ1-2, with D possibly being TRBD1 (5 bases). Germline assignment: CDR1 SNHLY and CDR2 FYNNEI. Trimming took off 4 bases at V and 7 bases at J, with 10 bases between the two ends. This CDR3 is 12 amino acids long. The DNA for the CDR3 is TGTGCCAGCAGTGGGGGGGAGCGTGGCTACACCTTC. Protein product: CASSGGERGYTF.

CDR3 DNA: TGTGCCAGCAGCCCTCGTAGGGGACAGGGGGGGGACTATGGCTACACCTTC. Its translation is CASSPRRGQGGDYGYTF. The genes are TRBV11-2 and TRBJ1-2; 11 positions match TRBD1. The CDR3 runs to 17 residues. The V gene end was trimmed by 5 bases and the J gene end by 3 bases; junction bases not matched to a gene: 11. Looked up from germline, CDR1 is SGHAT and CDR2 is FQNNGV.

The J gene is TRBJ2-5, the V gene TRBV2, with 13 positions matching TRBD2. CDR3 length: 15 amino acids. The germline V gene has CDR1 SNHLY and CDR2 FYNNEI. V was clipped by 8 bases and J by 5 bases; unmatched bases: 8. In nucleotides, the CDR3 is TGTGCCAGCCACCCGGGACTAGCGGGGATGGAGACCCAGTACTTC. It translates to CASHPGLAGMETQYF.

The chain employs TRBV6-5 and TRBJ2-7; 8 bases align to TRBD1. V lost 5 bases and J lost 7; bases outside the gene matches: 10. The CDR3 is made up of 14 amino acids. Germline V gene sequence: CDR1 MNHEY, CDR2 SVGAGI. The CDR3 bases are TGTGCCAGCAGTATCGGACAGGGACGGACAGAGCAGTACTTC. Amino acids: CASSIGQGRTEQYF.

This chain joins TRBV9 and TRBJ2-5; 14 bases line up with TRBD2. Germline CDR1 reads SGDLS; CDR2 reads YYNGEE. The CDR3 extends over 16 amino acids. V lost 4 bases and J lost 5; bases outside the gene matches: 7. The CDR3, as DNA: TGTGCCAGCAGCACGGGACTAGCGGGAGTCAGGGAGACCCAGTACTTC. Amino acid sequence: CASSTGLAGVRETQYF.

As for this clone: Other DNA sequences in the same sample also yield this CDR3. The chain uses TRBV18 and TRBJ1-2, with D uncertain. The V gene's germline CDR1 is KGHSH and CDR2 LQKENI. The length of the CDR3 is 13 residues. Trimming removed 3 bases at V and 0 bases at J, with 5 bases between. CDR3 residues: CASSPAANYGYTF. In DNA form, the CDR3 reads TGTGCCAGCTCACCCGCAGCTAACTATGGCTACACCTTC. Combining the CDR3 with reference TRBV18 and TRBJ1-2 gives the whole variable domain NAGVMQNPRHLVRRRGQEARLRCSPMKGHSHVYWYRQLPEEGLKFMVYLQKENIIDESGMPKERFSAEFPKEGPSILRIQQVVRGDSAAYFCASSPAANYGYTFGSGTRLTVV.

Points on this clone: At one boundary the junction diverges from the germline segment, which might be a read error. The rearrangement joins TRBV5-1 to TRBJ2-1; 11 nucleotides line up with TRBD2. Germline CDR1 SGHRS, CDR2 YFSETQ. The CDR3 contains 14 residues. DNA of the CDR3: TGCGCCAGCAGCTTGGTGATAGCGGGGGGGCAAATTATCTTC. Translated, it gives CASSLVIAGGQIIF.

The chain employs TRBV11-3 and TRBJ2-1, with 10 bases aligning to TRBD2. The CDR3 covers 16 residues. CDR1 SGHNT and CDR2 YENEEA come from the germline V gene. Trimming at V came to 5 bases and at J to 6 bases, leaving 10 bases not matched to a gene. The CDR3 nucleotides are TGTGCCAGCAGCGACCCTAGCGGGAGTTCGGGCAATGAGCAGTTCTTC. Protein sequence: CASSDPSGSSGNEQFF.

CDR3 loop: CASSLFQGSNSPLHF. CDR3 nucleotides: TGTGCCAGCAGCCTCTTCCAGGGGAGTAATTCACCCCTCCACTTT. The chain couples TRBV5-4 to TRBJ1-6, with D possibly TRBD1 on 6 matching bases. From germline, CDR1 is SGHNT and CDR2 YYREEE (reference sequence). CDR3 length: 15 residues. Trimming cost V 4 bases and J 6 bases, with 14 bases left between them.